Below, 22 T cell receptor beta chains from the same sample are listed, as sequenced in a study of beta chain features in type 1 diabetes. Expressed TCRB transcripts were sequenced after all isolated RNA was converted to cDNA. Repertoires were generated with immunoSEQ multiplex PCR, while TCRdb's copy carries only in-frame clones and drops some. The table lists around 240,000 clones, over 9.5% of them singletons, with around 0.031% in the top ten. Specimen: naive CD4+ T cells from blood. The receptors come from a woman aged 18-29 years in good health.

CDR3 nucleotides: TGTGCCACCAGCAGAGAAATCCCGACAGGGTTGAACACTGAAGCTTTCTTT. This gives the protein CATSREIPTGLNTEAFF. The rearrangement uses TRBV15 and TRBJ1-1, with 7 bases lining up with TRBD1. The CDR3 runs to 17 residues. V lost 0 bases to trimming and J lost 0 bases; unmatched junction nucleotides: 7. The germline V gene has CDR1 LNHNV and CDR2 YYDKDF (reference sequence).

This clone was picked up a small number of times. The rearrangement uses TRBV10-2 and TRBJ1-1; no firm D call. CDR3 length equals 13 residues. The ends were cut back, 3 bases at V and 0 bases at J, with 5 bases in the middle. Germline V gene data show CDR1 as WSHSY and CDR2 as SAAADI. The DNA of the CDR3 is TGCGCCAGCAGTGAAGCCTTGAACACTGAAGCTTTCTTT. It encodes CASSEALNTEAFF.

This clone has just a few counts. The chain recombines TRBV9 with TRBJ2-7; the D gene is possibly TRBD2 (5 bases). The CDR3 runs 16 residues. V was trimmed by 3 bases and J by 2 bases, leaving 18 bases between them. Germline loops: CDR1 SGDLS, CDR2 YYNGEE. For the CDR3, the DNA is TGTGCCAGCAGCGCCAAAGGTGAGGGCAGGACCTACGAGCAGTACTTC. Its protein is CASSAKGEGRTYEQYF.

This clone appeared a few times. The chain couples TRBV18 to TRBJ2-5, with 7 bases aligning to TRBD1. The V gene end was trimmed by 2 bases and the J gene end by 1 base; junction bases not matched to a gene: 7. Germline loops: CDR1 KGHSH, CDR2 LQKENI. The CDR3 has 16 amino acids. The CDR3 bases are TGTGCCAGCTCACCATTACAGGGGTGGGTCCAAGAGACCCAGTACTTC. It encodes CASSPLQGWVQETQYF.

The chain joins TRBV2 to TRBJ1-1; a possible D gene is TRBD1 (5 bases). Germline-derived CDR1 and CDR2 are SNHLY and FYNNEI. Trimming took 9 bases from V and 0 from J, leaving 17 bases between them. This CDR3 has 15 amino acids. The CDR3 sequence is CASKLGRGMNTEAFF. The CDR3 nucleotides read TGTGCCAGTAAGTTGGGAAGGGGCATGAACACTGAAGCTTTCTTT.

The chain couples TRBV29-1 to TRBJ1-5; no clear D. The germline CDR1 and CDR2 sequences are SQVTM and ANQGSEA. The CDR3 has 13 amino acids. Trimming took off 3 bases at V and 6 bases at J, with 12 bases between the two ends. The CDR3 DNA is TGCAGCGTTGAGGATTTTCGCGGTCAGCCCCAGCATTTT. Protein product: CSVEDFRGQPQHF.

This clone was detected only a few times. The chain couples TRBV5-1 to TRBJ2-2; unclear D gene. Germline-derived CDR1 and CDR2 are SGHRS and YFSETQ. This CDR3 comprises 12 residues. Between the trimmed V and J ends, which lost 5 bases and 6 bases, there was a span of 8 bases. The CDR3 region is CASRPQAGELFF. CDR3 bases: TGCGCCAGCAGACCGCAGGCCGGGGAGCTGTTTTTT.

V gene TRBV28 combines with J gene TRBJ1-2; tentative D call: TRBD1 (6 bases). Trimming stripped 5 bases from V and 0 bases from J, with 10 bases between. This CDR3 has 14 amino acids. CDR1 is MDHEN and CDR2 is SYDVKM in the germline V gene. The CDR3, as DNA: TGTGCCAGCAGTGGGACACGGACTAACTATGGCTACACCTTC. This codes for CASSGTRTNYGYTF.

This clone showed up just a few times. The CDR3 nucleotides read TGTGCCAGTAGTAAAACAGGCACGAATGAAAAACTGTTTTTT. Translating it yields CASSKTGTNEKLFF. The V and J genes are TRBV19 and TRBJ1-4; maybe TRBD1 (5 bases). Germline values: CDR1 LNHDA, CDR2 SQIVND (reference sequence). This CDR3 is built from 14 residues. V was pared by 4 bases and J by 5 bases, with 11 bases between.

This clone occurred a few times. This sequence joins TRBV4-2 and TRBJ2-6; 10 bases agree with TRBD1. This CDR3 spans 20 amino acids. The V segment lost 0 bases and the J segment 1 base; nucleotides outside the gene matches: 9. From germline, CDR1 is LGHNA and CDR2 YNFKEQ. The DNA for the CDR3 is TGTGCCAGCAGCCAAGAGGTGGGCCGGGACAGGGGATCTGGGGCCAACGTCCTGACTTTC. This sequence encodes CASSQEVGRDRGSGANVLTF.

This clone turned up a few times. The rearrangement links TRBV2 to TRBJ1-1, with a tentative D call TRBD1 (6 bases). The CDR3 extends over 13 amino acids. Trimming left V 3 bases short and J 4 bases short, with 9 bases between. Germline CDR1 and CDR2: SNHLY and FYNNEI. CDR3 in amino acids: CASSEYRATEAFF. CDR3 nucleotides: TGTGCCAGCAGTGAGTACAGGGCCACTGAAGCTTTCTTT.

The table lists this clone with a few counts. The rearrangement links TRBV2 to TRBJ2-3, with 15 bases aligning to TRBD2. The V segment lost 4 bases and the J segment 5 bases; nucleotides outside the gene matches: 7. CDR1 is SNHLY and CDR2 is FYNNEI in the germline V gene. The CDR3 contains 17 residues. CDR3 bases: TGTGCCAGCAGTGTTCGGACTAGCGGGAGGGCCAGAGATACGCAGTATTTT. Amino acids: CASSVRTSGRARDTQYF.

This clone has only a few counts. CDR3 nucleotides: TGTGCCAGCAGCTTAGCCGGACAGGGCAAACGCGGGGAGCTGTTTTTT. It yields the protein CASSLAGQGKRGELFF. The rearrangement links TRBV7-9 to TRBJ2-2; 8 positions agree with TRBD1. Germline assignment: CDR1 SEHNR and CDR2 FQNEAQ (reference sequence). The CDR3 contains 16 residues. The ends lost 0 bases at V and 7 bases at J; junction bases unmatched: 7.

The CDR3 sequence is CASSLATGEGYNEQFF. DNA of the CDR3: TGTGCCAGCAGCTTGGCGACAGGGGAGGGATACAATGAGCAGTTCTTC. This chain joins TRBV5-6 and TRBJ2-1; weak D call: TRBD1 (8 bases). CDR3 length: 16 residues. V was cut by 0 bases and J by 4 bases, with 14 bases left in between. Germline loops: CDR1 SGHDT, CDR2 YYEEEE.

Only a few counts were recorded for this clone. The genes are TRBV5-1 and TRBJ2-7; TRBD1 matches at 8 bases. This CDR3 spans 15 amino acids. J lost 0 bases, V lost 3 bases, and 5 bases had no gene match. Germline-derived CDR1 and CDR2 are SGHRS and YFSETQ. The CDR3 bases are TGCGCCAGCAGCTCTGCCGGGACAGGCTCCTACGAGCAGTACTTC. Amino acid sequence: CASSSAGTGSYEQYF.

This clone was seen repeatedly, ten times or more. The chain employs TRBV5-1 and TRBJ2-5; tentatively, D is TRBD2 (5 bases). The length of the CDR3 is 14 residues. Trimming cost V 2 bases and J 1 base, with 9 bases left between them. Germline values: CDR1 SGHRS, CDR2 YFSETQ. The CDR3 region is CASSLDYVQETQYF. DNA for the CDR3: TGCGCCAGCAGCTTAGACTATGTCCAAGAGACCCAGTACTTC.

This chain links TRBV25-1 with TRBJ2-7; D is unresolved. The CDR3 length is 11 residues. The V and J ends lost 6 bases and 10 bases respectively, with 13 bases between them. The germline CDR1 and CDR2 sequences are MGHDK and SYGVNS. CDR3: CASRPARVQYF. For the CDR3, the DNA is TGTGCCAGCAGACCAGCCCGGGTCCAGTACTTC.

The rearrangement uses TRBV7-2 and TRBJ2-7; D possibly corresponds to TRBD2 (5 bases). The CDR3 sequence is 14 residues long. Trimming cost V 1 base and J 3 bases, with 10 bases left between them. Germline V lookup: CDR1 SGHTA, CDR2 FQGNSA. DNA for the CDR3: TGTGCCAGCAGCTTAGTTTTACTAGGCTACGAGCAGTACTTC. Its protein product is CASSLVLLGYEQYF.

This clone was seen a few times. The chain employs TRBV7-2 and TRBJ1-1; weak D call: TRBD1 (6 bases). The germline V gene encodes CDR1 SGHTA and CDR2 FQGNSA. V lost 1 base, J lost 0 bases, and 15 bases lay in between. CDR3 length equals 17 residues. The CDR3 spells CASSLGVTGTMNTEAFF. CDR3 DNA: TGTGCCAGCAGCTTAGGGGTTACAGGGACCATGAACACTGAAGCTTTCTTT.

This sequence joins TRBV5-1 and TRBJ2-7; 10 bases line up with TRBD2. There are 15 residues in the CDR3. Germline loops: CDR1 SGHRS, CDR2 YFSETQ. After removal of 0 bases from V and 5 bases from J, the junction contained 5 bases not matched to a gene. The CDR3 loop reads CASSLALAGADEQYF. DNA of the CDR3: TGCGCCAGCAGCTTGGCCCTAGCGGGAGCAGACGAGCAGTACTTC.

This sequence joins TRBV30 and TRBJ1-1; D is unclear. V dropped 1 base and J dropped 1 base, with 10 bases sitting between them. CDR3 size: 14 residues. From germline, CDR1 is GTSNPN and CDR2 SVGIG (reference sequence). The CDR3 nucleotides read TGTGCCTGGAGTGCCTCTCCCGGGAACACTGAAGCTTTCTTT. It yields the protein CAWSASPGNTEAFF.

The genes are TRBV10-2 and TRBJ2-5, with D unclear. The germline V gene has CDR1 WSHSY and CDR2 SAAADI. The CDR3 loop spans 13 amino acids. The germline V and J ends were trimmed by 6 bases and 5 bases, with 13 bases remaining between them. CDR3 bases: TGCGCCAGCAGGCCTGGGCATCGGGAGACCCAGTACTTC. This gives the protein CASRPGHRETQYF.